Listed here are 24 T cell receptor beta chains from one sample, sequenced in a study of T cells of healthy individuals. From the 5' RACE reads, TCRdb called clonotypes with MiXCR, one entry per CDR3 protein. The sample contains roughly 87,000 distinct CDR3 sequences, 15% to 20% of which appear only once. The receptors were gathered from a human donor in good health.

At least ten counts were recorded for this clonotype. The chain is built from TRBV11-2 and TRBJ2-3; the match to TRBD1 covers 7 bases. Looked up from germline, CDR1 is SGHAT and CDR2 is FQNNGV. This CDR3 is built from 16 residues. V lost 1 base and J lost 2; bases outside the gene matches: 6. CDR3 nucleotides: TGTGCCAGCAGCTTAGGGATTGACAGGGTCACAGATACGCAGTATTTT. This translates into CASSLGIDRVTDTQYF.

Turning to this clonotype: The junction does not match germline at one end; this may be a read error. This chain connects TRBV7-6 to TRBJ1-5; 7 bases are a match to TRBD1. Germline CDR1 and CDR2: SGHVS and FNYEAQ. The CDR3 runs to 14 residues. Written as DNA, the CDR3 is TGTGCCAGGAGCTCAGGGGGGGCCAGGCAGCCCCAGCATTTT. This encodes CARSSGGARQPQHF.

A remark on this clonotype: A much larger clonotype is one base distant, so this may be a read error. V is TRBV5-5 and J is TRBJ2-6; D ambiguous. The ends were cut back, 1 base at V and 0 bases at J, with 8 bases in the middle. Germline V gives CDR1 SGHKS, CDR2 YYEKEE (reference sequence). The CDR3 runs 16 residues. Here the CDR3 DNA reads TGTGCCAGCAGCTTGACGGTGTCCTCTGGGGCCAACGTCCTGACTTTC. Protein product: CASSLTVSSGANVLTF.

The chain employs TRBV7-2 and TRBJ2-1; no clear D gene. This CDR3 is built from 17 residues. From germline, CDR1 is SGHTA and CDR2 FQGNSA. V lost 1 base and J 9 bases, leaving 22 bases between the germline ends. The CDR3 region is CASSLEAGLLILGEQFF. The CDR3 nucleotides read TGTGCCAGCAGCTTAGAGGCTGGGCTCCTCATTTTGGGTGAGCAGTTCTTC.

The chain's CDR3 is CASSYSPRVLNSPLHF. DNA of the CDR3: TGTGCCAGCAGTTACTCTCCGAGGGTCCTCAATTCACCCCTCCACTTT. The rearrangement joins TRBV6-2 or TRBV6-3 to TRBJ1-6; D gene uncertain. The V end was cut by 0 bases, the J end by 7 bases, with 13 bases between. Germline CDR1 is MNHEY and CDR2 is SVGEGT. The CDR3 totals 16 residues.

This clonotype was counted many times. This rearrangement joins TRBV27 to TRBJ2-5, with D hard to call. Germline lookup yields CDR1 MNHEY and CDR2 SMNVEV (reference sequence). The CDR3 is 14 amino acids. The V and J ends lost 6 bases and 2 bases respectively, with 13 bases between them. The DNA of the CDR3 is TGTGCCAGCAGCCCCCTGCGGCGTCAAGAGACCCAGTACTTC. As protein: CASSPLRRQETQYF.

This clonotype was seen a few times. This chain connects TRBV7-2 to TRBJ2-1, with 8 positions matching TRBD2. The germline CDR1 and CDR2 sequences are SGHTA and FQGNSA. The CDR3 has 15 amino acids. Trimming cost V 2 bases and J 3 bases; bases outside gene matches: 3. The CDR3 reads CASSLTSGLYNEQFF. The DNA for the CDR3 is TGTGCCAGCAGCTTAACTAGCGGCCTCTACAATGAGCAGTTCTTC.

This clonotype was detected ten times or more. The J gene is TRBJ2-3, the V gene TRBV12-3 or TRBV12-4; D is possibly TRBD2 (7 bases). The CDR3 is 15 residues long. The V gene lost 5 bases and the J gene lost 2 bases, with 14 bases spanning the gap. The chain's CDR3 is CASSMRGGNTDTQYF. As DNA, the CDR3 is TGTGCCAGCAGTATGAGGGGGGGGAACACAGATACGCAGTATTTT.

V is TRBV11-2 and J is TRBJ2-5; D is undetermined. Germline V gene sequence: CDR1 SGHAT, CDR2 FQNNGV. The V and J ends lost 0 bases and 3 bases respectively, with 8 bases between them. The length of the CDR3 is 14 residues. For the CDR3, the DNA is TGTGCCAGCAGCTTAGATCTCCAGAAAGAGACCCAGTACTTC. Protein sequence: CASSLDLQKETQYF.

A few counts support this clonotype. The chain carries TRBV28 and TRBJ2-4; 10 bases match TRBD2. The CDR3 sequence is 14 residues long. The trim removed 2 bases at V and 9 bases at J, leaving 4 bases unmatched. Germline CDR1 MDHEN, CDR2 SYDVKM. CDR3 sequence reads: CASSLTSGGGIQYF. The CDR3 nucleotides read TGTGCCAGCAGTTTAACCAGCGGGGGGGGCATTCAGTACTTC.

This clonotype showed up just a few times. The rearrangement uses TRBV6-5 and TRBJ1-6; possible D gene TRBD1, 6 bases. Deletions cut 4 bases from V and 7 bases from J, with 8 bases between. Germline lookup yields CDR1 MNHEY and CDR2 SVGAGI. CDR3 length equals 13 residues. CDR3 residues: CASSSQGNSPLHF. The CDR3 nucleotides are TGTGCCAGCAGTTCCCAGGGGAATTCACCCCTCCACTTT.

The J gene is TRBJ2-2, the V gene TRBV15; no firm D call. Trimming removed 4 bases at V and 0 bases at J, with 15 bases between. This CDR3 is 17 amino acids long. Looked up from germline, CDR1 is LNHNV and CDR2 is YYDKDF (reference sequence). The DNA for the CDR3 is TGTGCCACCAGCAAGGCAGACGGCGGCTCGAACACCGGGGAGCTGTTTTTT. This encodes CATSKADGGSNTGELFF.

The chain combines TRBV6-6 with TRBJ1-2, with a tentative D call TRBD1 (5 bases). This CDR3 is built from 13 residues. Germline-derived CDR1 and CDR2 are MNHNY and SVGAGI (reference sequence). Trimming cost V 6 bases and J 7 bases, with 15 bases left between them. The CDR3 sequence: CASSYDSNRGYTF. The CDR3 bases are TGTGCCAGCAGCTACGACAGTAACCGTGGCTACACCTTC.

The chain uses TRBV7-3 and TRBJ2-2; D remains unclear. Germline CDR1 SGHTA, CDR2 FQGTGA. The CDR3 extends over 15 amino acids. V was trimmed by 1 base and J by 2 bases, leaving 8 bases between them. The CDR3 DNA reads TGTGCCAGCAGCTTAAGTCTCTCTAACACCGGGGAGCTGTTTTTT. Its protein is CASSLSLSNTGELFF.

V is TRBV20-1 and J is TRBJ2-7, with D possibly TRBD2 on 5 matching bases. Trimming took 1 base from V and 2 from J, leaving 12 bases between them. Germline V gives CDR1 DFQATT, CDR2 SNEGSKA (reference sequence). The CDR3 spans 14 residues. The CDR3: CSARVPGIPYEQYF. The CDR3 DNA follows: TGCAGTGCTAGAGTCCCCGGGATCCCCTACGAGCAGTACTTC.

This clonotype occurred many times. J is TRBJ2-6 and V is TRBV14; no clear D. Germline CDR1 reads SGHDN; CDR2 reads FVKESK. The CDR3 has 13 residues. V was clipped by 0 bases and J by 4 bases, with 1 base between them. This CDR3 is CASSQEGANVLTF. The CDR3 DNA follows: TGTGCCAGCAGCCAAGAGGGGGCCAACGTCCTGACTTTC. Together with reference TRBV14 and TRBJ2-6, the CDR3 gives the full variable domain: EAGVTQFPSHSVIEKGQTVTLRCDPISGHDNLYWYRRVMGKEIKFLLHFVKESKQDESGMPNNRFLAERTGGTYSTLKVQPAELEDSGVYFCASSQEGANVLTFGAGSRLTVL.

This clonotype was observed many times. The chain links TRBV24-1 to TRBJ1-2; possible D gene TRBD1, 5 bases. This CDR3 is built from 15 residues. Trimming stripped 3 bases from V and 4 bases from J, with 14 bases between. Germline CDR1 KGHDR, CDR2 SFDVKD. The CDR3 region is CATSDPHQGGYGYTF. CDR3 nucleotides: TGTGCCACCAGTGATCCCCACCAGGGCGGCTATGGCTACACCTTC.

The chain recombines TRBV5-6 with TRBJ2-7, with 9 bases lining up with TRBD1. The V and J ends lost 3 bases and 6 bases, in that order; junction bases with no gene match: 7. CDR1 is SGHDT and CDR2 is YYEEEE in the germline V gene. This CDR3 is 14 amino acids long. CDR3 nucleotides: TGTGCCAGCAGCTCCGGGACAGGGCTGGTCGAGCAGTACTTC. It yields the protein CASSSGTGLVEQYF. The full variable domain, rest sourced from reference TRBV5-6 and TRBJ2-7, is DAGVTQSPTHLIKTRGQQVTLRCSPKSGHDTVSWYQQALGQGPQFIFQYYEEEERQRGNFPDRFSGHQFPNYSSELNVNALLLGDSALYLCASSSGTGLVEQYFGPGTRLTVT.

The chain uses TRBV6-5 and TRBJ2-7; TRBD2 is a possible D gene (6 bases). The CDR3 is 15 amino acids. V was trimmed by 4 bases and J by 0 bases, leaving 13 bases between them. Germline values: CDR1 MNHEY, CDR2 SVGAGI. The CDR3 sequence: CASSSLMGGSYEQYF. CDR3 nucleotide sequence: TGTGCCAGCAGTTCCCTTATGGGGGGCTCCTACGAGCAGTACTTC.

This clonotype turned up a few times. An end of the junction does not agree with germline; a read error may underlie this. The chain uses TRBV10-3 and TRBJ2-7, with D possibly being TRBD1 (5 bases). This CDR3 region has 13 residues. CDR1 ENHRY and CDR2 SYGVKD come from the germline V gene. CDR3 sequence: CAISESGAGATFF. In DNA form, the CDR3 reads TGTGCCATCAGTGAGTCAGGGGCAGGAGCTACCTTCTTC.

This clonotype has more than one count but fewer than ten. This chain links TRBV20-1 with TRBJ2-3, with D hard to call. Germline CDR1 reads DFQATT; CDR2 reads SNEGSKA (reference sequence). The CDR3 sequence is 14 residues long. V shed 3 bases and J shed 3 bases, with 13 bases lying between them. CDR3 region: CSARTSLVTDTQYF. The CDR3 bases are TGCAGTGCTAGGACTTCGCTAGTGACAGATACGCAGTATTTT.

This clonotype was seen only a few times. The chain is built from TRBV7-2 and TRBJ1-1; 7 nucleotides match TRBD1. The CDR3 extends over 17 amino acids. J was trimmed by 3 bases and V by 5 bases; bases with no gene match: 15. Germline assignment: CDR1 SGHTA and CDR2 FQGNSA. CDR3 DNA sequence: TGTGCCAGCAGCCCAGGGGGGGGGGCTCGGTTGTACACTGAAGCTTTCTTT. Encoded protein: CASSPGGGARLYTEAFF.

The chain recombines TRBV9 with TRBJ2-1, with D hard to call. The V gene lost 4 bases and the J gene lost 10 bases, with 12 bases spanning the gap. The V gene's germline CDR1 is SGDLS and CDR2 YYNGEE. The CDR3 consists of 12 residues. CDR3 amino acids: CASSLTFGEQFF. CDR3 DNA sequence: TGTGCCAGCAGCTTAACTTTCGGGGAGCAGTTCTTC.

The chain recombines TRBV29-1 with TRBJ2-5; D is ambiguous. The CDR3 runs to 13 residues. Trimming cost V 2 bases and J 5 bases, with 12 bases left between them. Germline CDR1 reads SQVTM; CDR2 reads ANQGSEA. The CDR3 DNA reads TGCAGCGTTGAATCTGGGTTCGTCGAGACCCAGTACTTC. Amino acid sequence: CSVESGFVETQYF.